These 12 T cell receptor beta chains were all obtained from the same sample, sequenced in a study of T cell responses to AZD1222 COVID-19 vaccine. Profiled with immunoSEQ multiplex PCR; TCRdb holds only in-frame clones, not every one. The sample shows tens of thousands of clones, 80% to 90% of them seen only once. Specimen: peripheral blood, collected on day 0 of AZD1222 vaccination. All receptors derive from an adult in good health.

This clone came up a few times. This rearrangement joins TRBV5-1 to TRBJ1-6, with D maybe TRBD1 (5 bases). Deletions cut 0 bases from V and 1 base from J, with 8 bases between. The CDR3 has 16 amino acids. Germline lookup yields CDR1 SGHRS and CDR2 YFSETQ. CDR3 bases: TGCGCCAGCAGCTTGGGAGCAGGGTCCTATAATTCACCCCTCCACTTT. The encoded protein is CASSLGAGSYNSPLHF.

This clone occurred once. The rearrangement links TRBV9 to TRBJ2-7, with no clear D. This CDR3 comprises 14 residues. Trimming took 4 bases from V and 1 from J, leaving 12 bases between them. Germline V lookup: CDR1 SGDLS, CDR2 YYNGEE. This CDR3 reads CASSPRFESYEQYF. CDR3 nucleotide sequence: TGTGCCAGCAGCCCCCGGTTCGAGTCCTACGAGCAGTACTTC.

The V gene is TRBV27, the J gene TRBJ2-7; maybe TRBD1 (6 bases). There are 15 residues in the CDR3. Germline assignment: CDR1 MNHEY and CDR2 SMNVEV (reference sequence). Trimming shortened V by 7 bases and J by 3 bases, and 19 bases separated the two germline ends. The CDR3 protein is CASTRGRGGNYEQYF. CDR3 sequence (DNA): TGTGCCAGCACCAGAGGTAGAGGGGGAAACTACGAGCAGTACTTC.

This chain links TRBV7-2 with TRBJ2-5; D is undetermined. This CDR3 is 14 amino acids long. V lost 5 bases, J lost 3 bases, and 13 bases lay in between. Germline V lookup: CDR1 SGHTA, CDR2 FQGNSA. CDR3 sequence: CASSPPYGKETQYF. Written as DNA, the CDR3 is TGTGCCAGCAGCCCCCCGTATGGGAAAGAGACCCAGTACTTC.

This chain connects TRBV4-1 to TRBJ1-2; TRBD1 matches 9 bases. CDR3 length equals 18 residues. Trimming cost V 2 bases and J 0 bases; bases outside gene matches: 10. CDR1 MGHRA and CDR2 YSYEKL come from the germline V gene. The CDR3 sequence: CASSQSPRRDRANYGYTF. The CDR3 DNA follows: TGCGCCAGCAGCCAATCACCACGCCGGGACAGGGCTAACTATGGCTACACCTTC.

The J gene is TRBJ1-5, the V gene TRBV27; perhaps TRBD1 as D (5 bases). V lost 0 bases and J lost 9, with 24 bases in between. The CDR3 is made up of 18 amino acids. The germline V gene encodes CDR1 MNHEY and CDR2 SMNVEV (reference sequence). DNA of the CDR3: TGTGCCAGCAGTTTATCTTTTATTGGGACCTCAGGTGGTCCGCCCCAGCATTTT. This sequence encodes CASSLSFIGTSGGPPQHF.

J is TRBJ2-7 and V is TRBV27, with a possible D match to TRBD1 (5 bases). The CDR3 totals 14 residues. Trimming pared 4 bases from V and 3 bases from J, leaving 13 bases between. Looked up from germline, CDR1 is MNHEY and CDR2 is SMNVEV (reference sequence). The CDR3 coding sequence is TGTGCCAGCAGTTGGCGGCAGGGCCGCTACGAGCAGTACTTC. Protein sequence: CASSWRQGRYEQYF.

The chain joins TRBV5-1 to TRBJ2-7, with 8 positions matching TRBD1. Germline-derived CDR1 and CDR2 are SGHRS and YFSETQ. This CDR3 has 11 residues. V lost 0 bases, J lost 12 bases, and 2 bases stayed unmatched. The CDR3 sequence: CASSLGTGWYF. In DNA, the CDR3 is TGCGCCAGCAGCTTGGGGACAGGGTGGTACTTC.

This rearrangement joins TRBV3-1 (or the pseudogene TRBV3-2) to TRBJ1-2; D unresolved. Germline CDR1 reads LGHDT; CDR2 reads YNNKEL (reference sequence). V lost 0 bases and J 2 bases, leaving 7 bases between the germline ends. The CDR3 has 14 amino acids. The CDR3 sequence: CASSQEAVNYGYTF. The CDR3 DNA reads as TGTGCCAGCAGCCAAGAGGCAGTAAACTATGGCTACACCTTC.

The chain uses TRBV20-1 and TRBJ1-1; unclear D gene. The CDR3 contains 11 residues. The germline V gene encodes CDR1 DFQATT and CDR2 SNEGSKA (reference sequence). V was trimmed by 3 bases and J by 8 bases, leaving 10 bases between them. DNA of the CDR3: TGCAGTGCTAGTCGCCCCCTCGAAGCTTTCTTT. Translated: CSASRPLEAFF.

In this sample, this clone turned up a few times. The chain joins TRBV7-2 to TRBJ2-1; the D gene is possibly TRBD1 (5 bases). The CDR3 contains 15 residues. Germline loops: CDR1 SGHTA, CDR2 FQGNSA. V dropped 0 bases and J dropped 7 bases, with 13 bases sitting between them. The CDR3 DNA reads as TGTGCCAGCAGCTTAGCGGGCCTAGGGGATAATGAGCAGTTCTTC. Its translation is CASSLAGLGDNEQFF.

The V call is TRBV5-1, the J call TRBJ2-7; 9 nucleotides line up with TRBD1. This CDR3 comprises 14 residues. CDR1 is SGHRS and CDR2 is YFSETQ in the germline V gene. V lost 4 bases, J lost 7 bases, and 9 bases stayed unmatched. CDR3 sequence (DNA): TGCGCCAGCAGCCGGCGGGACAGGGCGAGAGAGCAGTACTTC. Its translation is CASSRRDRAREQYF.